This TCR beta chain is from a study of cytomegalovirus exposure and HLA in healthy donors. Researchers ran the PCR with 60 Vbeta and 13 Jbeta primers. Profiled with immunoSEQ multiplex PCR; TCRdb holds only in-frame clones, not every one. In the table there are under 200,000 clones, roughly 80% of which are singletons. V lost 0 bases and J lost 4; bases outside the gene matches: 1. This CDR3 is built from 14 residues. CDR1 is SGHTA and CDR2 is FQGNSA in the germline V gene. This sequence originates from a male donor in good health and CMV-seronegative. The chain combines TRBV7-2 with TRBJ2-5; 8 bases are shared with TRBD1. Material for sequencing was PBMCs. CDR3 bases: TGTGCCAGCAGCTTAGCCGGACAGGGAGAGACCCAGTACTTC. Its protein product is CASSLAGQGETQYF.